This TCR beta chain originates from a study of blood T cell repertoires in COVID-19. About the study: Nucleic acid was either cDNA or gDNA, and it came from T cells, B-cell-depleted T cells, or PBMCs.

In the original analysis: For nucleated cells, counts were estimated from reference gene primer amplification. Produced via immunoSEQ multiplex PCR; TCRdb's table is partial and in-frame only. V and J calls and clone size are given by that table; D and trimming were obtained from the DNA. The sample consists of 200,000 to 250,000 clones, around 80% of them appearing once. This CDR3 contains 13 residues. Trimming pared 3 bases from V and 9 bases from J, leaving 14 bases between. Germline CDR1 DFQATT, CDR2 SNEGSKA (reference sequence). The sequenced material came from peripheral blood. This chain uses TRBV20-1 with TRBJ2-2; a possible D gene is TRBD1 (6 bases). The source of this sequence is a man in his fifties or sixties with active or convalescent COVID-19. CDR3 DNA sequence: TGCAGTGCTAGTGGGGGCCGTGGGCGGGAGCTGTTTTTT. It encodes CSASGGRGRELFF.